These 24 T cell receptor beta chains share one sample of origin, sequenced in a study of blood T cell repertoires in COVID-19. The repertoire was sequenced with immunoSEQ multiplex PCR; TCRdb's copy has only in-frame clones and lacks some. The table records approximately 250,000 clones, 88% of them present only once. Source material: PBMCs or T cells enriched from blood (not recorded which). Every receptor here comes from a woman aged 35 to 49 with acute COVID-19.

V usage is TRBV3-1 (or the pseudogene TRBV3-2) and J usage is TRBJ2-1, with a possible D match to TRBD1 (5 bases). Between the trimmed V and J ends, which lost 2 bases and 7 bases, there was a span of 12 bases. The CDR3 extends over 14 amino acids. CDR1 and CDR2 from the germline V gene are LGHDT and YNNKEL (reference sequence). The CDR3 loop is CASSQRAGLNEQFF. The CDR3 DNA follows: TGTGCCAGCAGCCAAAGGGCAGGGCTGAATGAGCAGTTCTTC.

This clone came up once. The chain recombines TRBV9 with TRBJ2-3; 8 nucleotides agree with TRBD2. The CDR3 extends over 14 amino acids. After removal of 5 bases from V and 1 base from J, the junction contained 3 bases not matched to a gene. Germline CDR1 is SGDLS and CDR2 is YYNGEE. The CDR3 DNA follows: TGTGCCAGCAGTTCTAGCGGGCGCACAGATACGCAGTATTTT. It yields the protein CASSSSGRTDTQYF.

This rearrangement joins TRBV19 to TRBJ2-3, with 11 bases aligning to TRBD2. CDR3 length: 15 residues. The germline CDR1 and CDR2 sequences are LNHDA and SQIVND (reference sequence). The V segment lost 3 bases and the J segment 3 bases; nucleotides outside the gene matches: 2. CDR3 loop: CASSMTSGITDTQYF. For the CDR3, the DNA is TGTGCCAGTAGTATGACTAGCGGGATTACAGATACGCAGTATTTT. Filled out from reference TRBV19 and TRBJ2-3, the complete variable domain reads DGGITQSPKYLFRKEGQNVTLSCEQNLNHDAMYWYRQDPGQGLRLIYYSQIVNDFQKGDIAEGYSVSREKKESFPLTVTSAQKNPTAFYLCASSMTSGITDTQYFGPGTRLTVL.

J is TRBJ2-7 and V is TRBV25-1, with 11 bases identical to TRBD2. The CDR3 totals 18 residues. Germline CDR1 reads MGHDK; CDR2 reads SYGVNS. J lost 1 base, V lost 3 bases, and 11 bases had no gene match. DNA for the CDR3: TGTGCCAGCAGTGAGAGTCCCGGGACTAGCGGTCCTTCCTACGAGCAGTACGTC. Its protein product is CASSESPGTSGPSYEQYV.

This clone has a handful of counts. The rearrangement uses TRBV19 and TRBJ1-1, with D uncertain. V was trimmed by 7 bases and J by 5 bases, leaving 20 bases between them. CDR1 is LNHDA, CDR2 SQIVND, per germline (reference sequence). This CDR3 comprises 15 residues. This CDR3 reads CASILPGGPRTEAFF. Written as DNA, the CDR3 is TGTGCCAGTATCCTACCGGGCGGGCCCAGAACTGAAGCTTTCTTT.

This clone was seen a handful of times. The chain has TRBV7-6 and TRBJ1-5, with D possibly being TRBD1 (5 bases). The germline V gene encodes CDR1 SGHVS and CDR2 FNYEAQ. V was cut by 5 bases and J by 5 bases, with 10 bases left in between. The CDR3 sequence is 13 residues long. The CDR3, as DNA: TGTGCCAGCAGCGGGGGGGGATATCAGCCCCAGCATTTT. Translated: CASSGGGYQPQHF. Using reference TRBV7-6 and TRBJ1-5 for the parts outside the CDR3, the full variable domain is GAGVSQSPRYKVTKRGQDVALRCDPISGHVSLYWYRQALGQGPEFLTYFNYEAQQDKSGLPNDRFSAERPEGSISTLTIQRTEQRDSAMYRCASSGGGYQPQHFGDGTRLSIL.

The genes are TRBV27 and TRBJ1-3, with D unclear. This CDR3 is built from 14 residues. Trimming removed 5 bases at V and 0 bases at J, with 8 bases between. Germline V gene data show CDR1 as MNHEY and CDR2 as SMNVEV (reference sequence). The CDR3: CASSELSSGNTIYF. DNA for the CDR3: TGTGCCAGCAGTGAATTGAGCTCTGGAAACACCATATATTTT.

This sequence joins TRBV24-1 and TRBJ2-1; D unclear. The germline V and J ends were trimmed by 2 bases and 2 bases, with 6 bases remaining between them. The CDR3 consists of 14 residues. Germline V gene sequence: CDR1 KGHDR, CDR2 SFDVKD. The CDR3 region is CATSDSRPYNEQFF. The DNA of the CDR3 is TGTGCCACCAGTGATTCGCGTCCCTACAATGAGCAGTTCTTC.

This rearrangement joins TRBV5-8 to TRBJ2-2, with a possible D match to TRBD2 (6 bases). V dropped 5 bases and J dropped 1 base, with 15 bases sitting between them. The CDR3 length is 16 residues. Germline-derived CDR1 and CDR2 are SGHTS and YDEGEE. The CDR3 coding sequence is TGTGCCAGCAGTACCTGGGGAGCGGGGAACACCGGGGAGCTGTTTTTT. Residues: CASSTWGAGNTGELFF.

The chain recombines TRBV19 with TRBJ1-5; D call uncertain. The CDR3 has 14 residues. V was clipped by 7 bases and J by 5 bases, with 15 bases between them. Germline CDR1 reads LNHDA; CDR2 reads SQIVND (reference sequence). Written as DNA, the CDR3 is TGTGCCAGTACCAAAGGGAGCAGAGATCAGCCCCAGCATTTT. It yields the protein CASTKGSRDQPQHF.

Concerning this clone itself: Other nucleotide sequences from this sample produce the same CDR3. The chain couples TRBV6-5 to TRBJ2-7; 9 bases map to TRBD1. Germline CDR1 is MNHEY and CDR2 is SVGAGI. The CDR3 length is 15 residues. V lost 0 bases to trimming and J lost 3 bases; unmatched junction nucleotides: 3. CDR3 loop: CASSYSGQGYYEQYF. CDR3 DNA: TGTGCCAGCAGTTACTCGGGACAGGGTTACTACGAGCAGTACTTC.

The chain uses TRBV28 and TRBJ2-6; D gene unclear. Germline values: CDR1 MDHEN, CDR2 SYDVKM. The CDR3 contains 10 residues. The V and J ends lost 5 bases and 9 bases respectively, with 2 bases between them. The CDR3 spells CASSRNVLTF. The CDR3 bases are TGTGCCAGCAGTCGCAACGTCCTGACTTTC.

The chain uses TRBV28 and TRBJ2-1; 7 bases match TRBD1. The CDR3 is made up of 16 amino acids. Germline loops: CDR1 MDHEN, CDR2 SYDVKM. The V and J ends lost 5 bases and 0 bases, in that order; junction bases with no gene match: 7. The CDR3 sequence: CASSGAGGSSYNEQFF. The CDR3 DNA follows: TGTGCCAGCAGTGGGGCAGGGGGAAGCTCCTACAATGAGCAGTTCTTC.

The CDR3 here is CASSHDRVKLFF. The DNA for the CDR3 is TGTGCCAGCAGCCACGACAGGGTCAAGCTGTTTTTT. The V call is TRBV7-9, the J call TRBJ1-4; 7 nucleotides line up with TRBD1. Germline V CDR1 and CDR2: SEHNR, FQNEAQ (reference sequence). Trimming at V came to 5 bases and at J to 14 bases, leaving 8 bases not matched to a gene. This CDR3 is 12 amino acids long.

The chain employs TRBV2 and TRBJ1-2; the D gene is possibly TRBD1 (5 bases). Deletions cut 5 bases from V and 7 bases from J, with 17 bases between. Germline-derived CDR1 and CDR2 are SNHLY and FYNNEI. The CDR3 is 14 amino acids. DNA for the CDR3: TGTGCCAGCAGTTTCCGCCTCGGGGGAAGTGGCTACACCTTC. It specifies CASSFRLGGSGYTF. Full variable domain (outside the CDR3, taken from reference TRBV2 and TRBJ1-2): EPEVTQTPSHQVTQMGQEVILRCVPISNHLYFYWYRQILGQKVEFLVSFYNNEISEKSEIFDDQFSVERPDGSNFTLKIRSTKLEDSAMYFCASSFRLGGSGYTFGSGTRLTVV.

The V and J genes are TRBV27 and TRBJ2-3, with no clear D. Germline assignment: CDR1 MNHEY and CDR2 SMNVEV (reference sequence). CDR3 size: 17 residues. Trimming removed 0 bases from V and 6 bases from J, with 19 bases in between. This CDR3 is CASSLSFLFGGGDTQYF. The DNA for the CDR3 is TGTGCCAGCAGTTTATCGTTTCTCTTCGGCGGTGGGGATACGCAGTATTTT.

CDR3: CASRRGQAEAFF. In nucleotides, the CDR3 is TGTGCCAGCCGGAGAGGGCAAGCTGAAGCTTTCTTT. This chain connects TRBV2 to TRBJ1-1; D unclear. Trimming pared 8 bases from V and 6 bases from J, leaving 13 bases between. The CDR3 spans 12 residues. CDR1 SNHLY and CDR2 FYNNEI come from the germline V gene. The full variable domain, completed using reference TRBV2 and TRBJ1-1, is EPEVTQTPSHQVTQMGQEVILRCVPISNHLYFYWYRQILGQKVEFLVSFYNNEISEKSEIFDDQFSVERPDGSNFTLKIRSTKLEDSAMYFCASRRGQAEAFFGQGTRLTVV.

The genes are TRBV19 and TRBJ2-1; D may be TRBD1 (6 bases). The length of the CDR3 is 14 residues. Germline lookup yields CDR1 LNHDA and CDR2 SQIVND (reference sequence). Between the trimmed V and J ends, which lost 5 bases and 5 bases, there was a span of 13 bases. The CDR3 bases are TGTGCCAGTAGTCCAACAGGGATGGACAATGAGCAGTTCTTC. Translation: CASSPTGMDNEQFF.

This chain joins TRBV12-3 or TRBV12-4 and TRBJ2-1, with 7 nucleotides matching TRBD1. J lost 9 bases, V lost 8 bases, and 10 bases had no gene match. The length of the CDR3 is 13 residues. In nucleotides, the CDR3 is TGTGCCAGCGCGCGACAGGGTGGCGCTGAGCAGTTCTTC. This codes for CASARQGGAEQFF.

DNA for the CDR3: TGTGCCAGCAGCCGTAGGGGCAGCTCCTACAATGAGCAGTTCTTC. Amino acids: CASSRRGSSYNEQFF. This chain joins TRBV3-1 (or the pseudogene TRBV3-2) and TRBJ2-1; D may be TRBD1 (5 bases). This CDR3 has 15 amino acids. Germline V gene lookup returns CDR1 LGHDT and CDR2 YNNKEL (reference sequence). The V gene lost 4 bases and the J gene lost 0 bases, with 10 bases spanning the gap.

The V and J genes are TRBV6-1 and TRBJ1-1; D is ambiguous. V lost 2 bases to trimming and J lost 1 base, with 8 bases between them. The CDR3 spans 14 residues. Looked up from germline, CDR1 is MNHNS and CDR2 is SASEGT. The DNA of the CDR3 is TGTGCCAGCAGTGAACTCCCTTCGAACACTGAAGCTTTCTTT. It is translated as CASSELPSNTEAFF.

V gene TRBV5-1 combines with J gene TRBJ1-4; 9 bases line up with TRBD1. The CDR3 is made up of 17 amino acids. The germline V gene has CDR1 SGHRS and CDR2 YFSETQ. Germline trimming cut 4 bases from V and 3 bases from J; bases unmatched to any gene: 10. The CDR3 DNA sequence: TGCGCCAGCAGCAGTGGACAGGGGATGCTTGCTAATGAAAAACTGTTTTTT. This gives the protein CASSSGQGMLANEKLFF.

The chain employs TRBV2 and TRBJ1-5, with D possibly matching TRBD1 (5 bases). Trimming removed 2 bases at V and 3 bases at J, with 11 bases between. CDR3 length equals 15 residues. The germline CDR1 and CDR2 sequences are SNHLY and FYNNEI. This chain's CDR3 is CASSEKGRDNQPQHF. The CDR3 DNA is TGTGCCAGCAGTGAAAAGGGGCGAGACAATCAGCCCCAGCATTTT.

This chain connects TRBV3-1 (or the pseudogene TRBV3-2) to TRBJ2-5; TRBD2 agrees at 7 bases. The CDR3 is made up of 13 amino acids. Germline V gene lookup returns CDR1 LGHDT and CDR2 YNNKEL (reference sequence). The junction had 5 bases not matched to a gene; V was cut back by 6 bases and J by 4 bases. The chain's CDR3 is CASRGTNLETQYF. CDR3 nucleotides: TGTGCCAGCAGAGGGACTAACTTAGAGACCCAGTACTTC.